This T cell receptor (beta chain) emerged from a study of human T cells and chemical hapten exposure. The authors' total RNA extraction used unfractionated whole blood. CDR3 size: 17 residues. The J segment lost 7 bases and the V segment lost 5 bases, leaving 16 bases of the junction unmatched. Per the germline V gene, CDR1 is MNHEY and CDR2 is SVGAGI. Authors' data handling: Across samples, TCR counts had a median of approximately 100,000 and ranged from roughly 23,224 to 690,600. TCRdb analysed the 5' RACE reads with MiXCR anew, one entry per CDR3 protein. TCRdb's processing, not the authors', yielded these V and J calls. The sample holds about 120,000 distinct CDR3 sequences; 19% are singletons and the top ten take 2.8%.

The receptor was isolated from a human donor in good health. The chain links TRBV6-5 to TRBJ1-3, with 8 bases fitting TRBD1. The CDR3 is CASSRTHHRGLRNTIYF. The CDR3 nucleotides read TGTGCCAGCAGTCGTACACACCACAGGGGGTTGAGGAACACCATATATTTT.